Below are 30 T cell receptor beta chains sequenced from a single sample in a study of blood T cell repertoires in COVID-19. Assay used: immunoSEQ multiplex PCR; TCRdb lists only in-frame clones, some missing. Of approximately 330,000 clones in the sample, 90% were seen once. Sequenced material: peripheral blood. Every receptor here comes from a middle-aged woman with COVID-19, enrolled during active disease.

The chain combines TRBV5-1 with TRBJ2-1, with 10 positions matching TRBD2. Germline-derived CDR1 and CDR2 are SGHRS and YFSETQ. J lost 0 bases, V lost 3 bases, and 12 bases had no gene match. The CDR3 loop spans 19 amino acids. CDR3 in amino acids: CASSWDWSGRESSYNEQFF. The CDR3 region has the DNA TGCGCCAGCAGCTGGGATTGGAGCGGGAGGGAAAGCTCCTACAATGAGCAGTTCTTC. Drawing the rest from reference TRBV5-1 and TRBJ2-1, the complete variable domain is KAGVTQTPRYLIKTRGQQVTLSCSPISGHRSVSWYQQTPGQGLQFLFEYFSETQRNKGNFPGRFSGRQFSNSRSEMNVSTLELGDSALYLCASSWDWSGRESSYNEQFFGPGTRLTVL.

This clone was detected once. This rearrangement joins TRBV28 to TRBJ1-4; D gene ambiguous. Germline V gene lookup returns CDR1 MDHEN and CDR2 SYDVKM. The CDR3 is 12 residues long. V dropped 7 bases and J dropped 5 bases, with 8 bases sitting between them. The CDR3 DNA reads TGTGCCAGCAAACAGACAAATGAAAAACTGTTTTTT. It translates to CASKQTNEKLFF.

The genes are TRBV5-1 and TRBJ1-3, with 7 bases lining up with TRBD1. The ends lost 3 bases at V and 4 bases at J; junction bases unmatched: 7. This CDR3 region has 15 residues. In germline, CDR1 is SGHRS, CDR2 YFSETQ. This CDR3 is CASSSTGVTGNTIYF. The CDR3 DNA reads TGCGCCAGCAGCTCCACAGGGGTTACCGGAAACACCATATATTTT.

The gene calls are TRBV4-1 and TRBJ1-2; no clear D. This CDR3 region has 14 residues. Trimming cost V 5 bases and J 4 bases, with 14 bases left between them. The germline V gene has CDR1 MGHRA and CDR2 YSYEKL. The CDR3 region has the DNA TGCGCCAGCAGCTCCAGTGGACTCGCCTATGGCTACACCTTC. It codes for CASSSSGLAYGYTF.

The CDR3 region is CAISDFLDRGAYEQYF. The CDR3 bases are TGTGCCATCAGTGACTTTCTTGACAGGGGGGCGTACGAGCAGTACTTC. This chain uses TRBV10-3 with TRBJ2-7, with 9 bases that match TRBD1. Trimming cost V 3 bases and J 4 bases; bases outside gene matches: 10. Germline loops: CDR1 ENHRY, CDR2 SYGVKD. CDR3 length equals 16 residues.

J is TRBJ2-7 and V is TRBV6-5; D is possibly TRBD1 (6 bases). Germline assignment: CDR1 MNHEY and CDR2 SVGAGI. V lost 4 bases to trimming and J lost 6 bases, with 19 bases between them. The CDR3 spans 15 residues. The CDR3 coding sequence is TGTGCCAGCAGTTTCAGGACAGTTAAAGACGGCGAGCAGTACTTC. This gives the protein CASSFRTVKDGEQYF.

V gene TRBV6-5 combines with J gene TRBJ1-2; 8 nucleotides agree with TRBD1. The CDR3 is 15 amino acids. The germline V gene encodes CDR1 MNHEY and CDR2 SVGAGI. V lost 6 bases to trimming and J lost 3 bases; unmatched junction nucleotides: 9. CDR3 DNA sequence: TGTGCCAGCAGAAAGGGACAGGACAGGGACTATGGCTACACCTTC. It codes for CASRKGQDRDYGYTF.

The rearrangement uses TRBV15 and TRBJ2-3; 7 bases fit TRBD2. With V trimmed by 5 bases and J by 0 bases, 8 bases remained unmatched. The CDR3 is 16 amino acids. From germline, CDR1 is LNHNV and CDR2 YYDKDF (reference sequence). CDR3 loop: CATSVGAGWSTDTQYF. CDR3 DNA: TGTGCCACCAGCGTAGGAGCGGGATGGAGCACAGATACGCAGTATTTT.

The chain carries TRBV5-1 and TRBJ2-1; TRBD2 agrees at 13 bases. Germline V gene data show CDR1 as SGHRS and CDR2 as YFSETQ. The CDR3 runs to 15 residues. The junction had 5 bases not matched to a gene; V was cut back by 4 bases and J by 7 bases. CDR3 bases: TGCGCCAGCAGCATGGGACTAGCGGGAATGAATGAGCAGTTCTTC. Encoded protein: CASSMGLAGMNEQFF. The full variable domain, in which reference TRBV5-1 and TRBJ2-1 provide the parts outside the CDR3, is KAGVTQTPRYLIKTRGQQVTLSCSPISGHRSVSWYQQTPGQGLQFLFEYFSETQRNKGNFPGRFSGRQFSNSRSEMNVSTLELGDSALYLCASSMGLAGMNEQFFGPGTRLTVL.

The V gene is TRBV4-3, the J gene TRBJ1-2, with TRBD1 identical over 9 bases. J gave up 4 bases and V 4 bases, and 4 bases lay outside the gene matches. This CDR3 spans 14 amino acids. In germline, CDR1 is LGHNA, CDR2 YSLEER. The CDR3 DNA reads as TGCGCCAGCAGCCCGGGACAGGGTGGCTATGGCTACACCTTC. This encodes CASSPGQGGYGYTF.

J is TRBJ2-5 and V is TRBV6-5; the D gene is possibly TRBD2 (6 bases). The CDR3 contains 15 residues. Looked up from germline, CDR1 is MNHEY and CDR2 is SVGAGI. Trimming took off 4 bases at V and 11 bases at J, with 23 bases between the two ends. The DNA for the CDR3 is TGTGCCAGCAGTTCTCGAGGGGAGGAGGGGCGCATGCAGTACTTC. Translated, it gives CASSSRGEEGRMQYF.

CDR3 region: CASSGTSGVRGGELFF. DNA for the CDR3: TGTGCCAGCAGCGGGACTAGCGGGGTCAGGGGCGGGGAGCTGTTTTTT. The chain employs TRBV5-4 and TRBJ2-2, with TRBD2 matching 13 bases. Germline V gene data show CDR1 as SGHNT and CDR2 as YYREEE (reference sequence). V lost 4 bases, J lost 7 bases, and 7 bases stayed unmatched. The CDR3 totals 16 residues. Complete variable domain (other parts from reference TRBV5-4 and TRBJ2-2): ETGVTQSPTHLIKTRGQQVTLRCSSQSGHNTVSWYQQALGQGPQFIFQYYREEENGRGNFPPRFSGLQFPNYSSELNVNALELDDSALYLCASSGTSGVRGGELFFGEGSRLTVL.

This chain connects TRBV6-5 to TRBJ2-2; 8 bases map to TRBD2. This CDR3 is 15 amino acids long. Germline V lookup: CDR1 MNHEY, CDR2 SVGAGI. The CDR3 here is CPRSSGPGGAGELFF. The CDR3 DNA reads TGTCCCCGCAGTTCCGGGCCGGGGGGGGCCGGGGAGCTGTTTTTT.

This chain joins TRBV18 and TRBJ1-1; D unresolved. Germline CDR1 is KGHSH and CDR2 is LQKENI. Trimming stripped 0 bases from V and 5 bases from J, with 10 bases between. The CDR3 contains 14 residues. The CDR3 sequence is CASSPPWTGTEAFF. Written as DNA, the CDR3 is TGTGCCAGCTCACCACCGTGGACTGGAACTGAAGCTTTCTTT.

The chain employs TRBV18 and TRBJ1-1; D may be TRBD1 (6 bases). Germline CDR1 KGHSH, CDR2 LQKENI. V dropped 4 bases and J dropped 2 bases, with 11 bases sitting between them. The CDR3 covers 14 residues. The CDR3 DNA is TGTGCCAGCTCACTGGGGGCACCAAACACTGAAGCTTTCTTT. Encoded protein: CASSLGAPNTEAFF.

This rearrangement joins TRBV24-1 to TRBJ2-7; 9 nucleotides line up with TRBD1. CDR1 is KGHDR, CDR2 SFDVKD, per germline. V trimming: 4 bases; J trimming: 5 bases; junction bases outside the gene matches: 8. The CDR3 is made up of 15 amino acids. DNA of the CDR3: TGTGCCACCAGTGACCCTAGGACAGGGGTGGACGAGCAGTACTTC. It yields the protein CATSDPRTGVDEQYF.

The rearrangement uses TRBV28 and TRBJ1-4, with 7 bases identical to TRBD1. CDR1 is MDHEN and CDR2 is SYDVKM in the germline V gene. Germline trimming cut 5 bases from V and 4 bases from J; bases unmatched to any gene: 7. CDR3 size: 15 residues. Here the CDR3 reads CASSPGGQVNEKLFF. CDR3 DNA sequence: TGTGCCAGCAGTCCTGGCGGACAGGTTAATGAAAAACTGTTTTTT.

The rearrangement uses TRBV28 and TRBJ2-1, with D possibly TRBD2 on 6 matching bases. This CDR3 has 13 residues. V dropped 9 bases and J dropped 5 bases, with 14 bases sitting between them. In germline, CDR1 is MDHEN, CDR2 SYDVKM. DNA of the CDR3: TGTGCCAGTCGAATAGGGAGGAACAATGAGCAGTTCTTC. This sequence encodes CASRIGRNNEQFF.

CDR3 nucleotide sequence: TGTGCCAGCAGCCCCCTAGCCCCAGTGACCTATGGCTACACCTTC. It is translated as CASSPLAPVTYGYTF. The J gene is TRBJ1-2, the V gene TRBV7-9; D is ambiguous. V dropped 5 bases and J dropped 4 bases, with 17 bases sitting between them. Germline loops: CDR1 SEHNR, CDR2 FQNEAQ (reference sequence). There are 15 residues in the CDR3.

V gene TRBV7-9 combines with J gene TRBJ2-3; tentative D call: TRBD1 (6 bases). From germline, CDR1 is SEHNR and CDR2 FQNEAQ (reference sequence). The CDR3 length is 17 residues. V gave up 7 bases and J gave up 0 bases, with 20 bases separating them. The CDR3 sequence is CASINIPKTGSTDTQYF. The CDR3 DNA is TGTGCCAGCATCAATATTCCGAAGACAGGCAGCACAGATACGCAGTATTTT.

The genes are TRBV10-3 and TRBJ2-3; D may be TRBD2 (6 bases). Germline CDR1 reads ENHRY; CDR2 reads SYGVKD. V was cut by 2 bases and J by 3 bases, with 9 bases left in between. The CDR3 extends over 14 amino acids. DNA of the CDR3: TGTGCCATCAGTGAGGCGGGATTTACAGATACGCAGTATTTT. It codes for CAISEAGFTDTQYF.

The V gene is TRBV14, the J gene TRBJ2-1, with 11 bases identical to TRBD1. With 4 bases clipped from V and 4 bases from J, the junction kept 3 bases outside the gene matches. The CDR3 has 15 residues. The V gene's germline CDR1 is SGHDN and CDR2 FVKESK. CDR3 sequence (DNA): TGTGCCAGCAGCCGGACAGGGGGCGGGTACAATGAGCAGTTCTTC. It yields the protein CASSRTGGGYNEQFF.

For this clone: The same CDR3 can be traced to other DNA sequences in this sample. The rearrangement joins TRBV27 to TRBJ1-6, with unresolved D. The ends were cut back, 2 bases at V and 0 bases at J, with 5 bases in the middle. Germline CDR1 and CDR2: MNHEY and SMNVEV (reference sequence). This CDR3 has 15 residues. This chain's CDR3 is CASSLRSSYNSPLHF. CDR3 coding DNA: TGTGCCAGCAGTTTACGTAGCTCCTATAATTCACCCCTCCACTTT.

This chain joins TRBV18 and TRBJ2-1; 10 bases are a match to TRBD2. This CDR3 is 15 amino acids long. Trimming at V came to 6 bases and at J to 0 bases, leaving 2 bases not matched to a gene. Germline CDR1 is KGHSH and CDR2 is LQKENI. CDR3 in DNA: TGTGCCAGCTCTAGCGGGAGGAGCTCCTACAATGAGCAGTTCTTC. Its protein product is CASSSGRSSYNEQFF.

This chain joins TRBV6-5 and TRBJ2-5, with D unclear. The germline CDR1 and CDR2 sequences are MNHEY and SVGAGI. The CDR3 spans 11 residues. V shed 7 bases and J shed 5 bases, with 8 bases lying between them. As DNA, the CDR3 is TGTGCCAGCAATAACTGGGAGACCCAGTACTTC. It is translated as CASNNWETQYF.

The chain is built from TRBV28 and TRBJ1-3; D is undetermined. Germline V gene data show CDR1 as MDHEN and CDR2 as SYDVKM. With 1 base removed from V and 0 bases from J, the gap between germline ends came to 10 bases. CDR3 length equals 16 residues. The CDR3 protein is CASSLFLTNSGNTIYF. The CDR3 bases are TGTGCCAGCAGTTTATTTCTGACAAACTCTGGAAACACCATATATTTT.

The V and J genes are TRBV6-5 and TRBJ1-2; D is perhaps TRBD1 (5 bases). The CDR3 extends over 13 amino acids. From germline, CDR1 is MNHEY and CDR2 SVGAGI. Trimming stripped 2 bases from V and 8 bases from J, with 12 bases between. This chain's CDR3 is CASSYTGVRGYTF. The CDR3 nucleotides are TGTGCCAGCAGTTACACGGGGGTAAGGGGCTACACCTTC.

The chain carries TRBV7-9 and TRBJ1-1; 7 bases map to TRBD1. Germline V gene lookup returns CDR1 SEHNR and CDR2 FQNEAQ (reference sequence). J gave up 6 bases and V 5 bases, and 15 bases lay outside the gene matches. This CDR3 region has 16 residues. CDR3 amino acids: CASSRGATGVGAEAFF. Here the CDR3 DNA reads TGTGCCAGCAGCAGGGGGGCCACAGGGGTGGGCGCTGAAGCTTTCTTT.

The rearrangement uses TRBV2 and TRBJ1-2; TRBD1 is a possible D gene (6 bases). V shed 2 bases and J shed 2 bases, with 9 bases lying between them. CDR3 length: 14 amino acids. The V gene's germline CDR1 is SNHLY and CDR2 FYNNEI. The DNA for the CDR3 is TGTGCCAGCAGTGAATCAACAGGGAACTATGGCTACACCTTC. It translates to CASSESTGNYGYTF.

The gene calls are TRBV5-6 and TRBJ1-6; 7 bases match TRBD1. Germline CDR1 reads SGHDT; CDR2 reads YYEEEE. This CDR3 contains 13 residues. J was trimmed by 10 bases and V by 5 bases; bases with no gene match: 6. The CDR3 loop is CASRATGRSPLHF. For the CDR3, the DNA is TGTGCCAGCAGGGCGACAGGGCGGTCACCCCTCCACTTT.